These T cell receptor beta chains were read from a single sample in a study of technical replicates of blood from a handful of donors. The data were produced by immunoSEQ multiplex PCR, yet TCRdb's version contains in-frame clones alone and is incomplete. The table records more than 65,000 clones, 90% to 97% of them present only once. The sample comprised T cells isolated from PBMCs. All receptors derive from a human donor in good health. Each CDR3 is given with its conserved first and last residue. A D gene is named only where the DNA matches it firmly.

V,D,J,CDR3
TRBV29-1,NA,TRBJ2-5,CSVVGEAHVVSQGTQYF
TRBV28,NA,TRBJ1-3,CASSLAGSGNTIYF
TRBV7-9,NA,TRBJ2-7,CASSLVGGLIHEQYF
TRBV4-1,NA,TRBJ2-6,CASSQDRKGVTGANVLTF
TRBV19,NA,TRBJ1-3,CASISGGYSGNTIYF
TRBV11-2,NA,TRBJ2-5,CASSLVGVQETQYF
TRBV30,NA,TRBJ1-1,CASVLPVFEAFF
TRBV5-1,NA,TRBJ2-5,CASSLVGAREGTQYF
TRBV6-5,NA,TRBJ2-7,CASSRENEQYF
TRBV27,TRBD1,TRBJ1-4,CASSSTGTNEKLFF